Listed below are T cell receptor beta chains from one sample, sequenced in a study of T cell changes during pregnancy in multiple sclerosis. Data came from immunoSEQ multiplex PCR; TCRdb stores just in-frame clones and leaves some out. This table has approximately 97,000 clones, 91% appearing once. The sample in question was peripheral blood, obtained after pregnancy. The receptors were sampled from a female donor in good health, enrolled as a control in a pregnancy study. Each CDR3 is given with its conserved first and last residue. The D gene is left open where the match is weak. Clone size appears in some rows only: once, few, many, or a class for an expanded clone.

d_gene	v_gene	len	abundance	j_gene	CDR3aa	CDR3nt
-	TRBV19	14	-	TRBJ1-2	CASSSVAQRYGYTF	TGTGCCAGTAGCTCTGTGGCACAGAGATATGGCTACACCTTC
-	TRBV7-2	13	-	TRBJ2-2	CASSPQGRGELFF	TGTGCCAGCAGCCCCCAGGGTCGCGGGGAGCTGTTTTTT
TRBD1	TRBV6-6	13	-	TRBJ2-7	CASRMTGNGEQYF	TGTGCCAGCAGGATGACAGGGAACGGCGAGCAGTACTTC
-	TRBV11-2	14	-	TRBJ1-4	CASSPRATNEKLFF	TGTGCCAGCAGCCCGAGAGCAACTAATGAAAAACTGTTTTTT
TRBD2	TRBV4-3	17	-	TRBJ2-3	CASSQEPLAGGTDTQYF	TGCGCCAGCAGCCAAGAGCCACTAGCGGGGGGCACAGATACGCAGTATTTT
TRBD2	TRBV4-3	17	-	TRBJ2-1	CASSQGGLATSYNEQFF	TGCGCCAGCAGCCAGGGCGGACTAGCGACGTCCTACAATGAGCAGTTCTTC
-	TRBV6-5	15	-	TRBJ2-2	CASSYLSSLRGKLFF	TGTGCCAGCAGTTACTTATCCAGCCTTCGGGGGAAGCTGTTTTTT
-	TRBV10-3	15	-	TRBJ2-5	CATSRGALTGETQYF	TGTGCCACTAGTCGGGGGGCCCTAACGGGGGAGACCCAGTACTTC
-	TRBV15	15	-	TRBJ2-5	CATSSTRAFQETQYF	TGTGCCACCAGCAGTACTAGGGCTTTCCAAGAGACCCAGTACTTC
-	TRBV15	15	-	TRBJ2-2	CATSRDVGRRGELFF	TGTGCCACCAGCAGAGACGTTGGGCGTAGAGGGGAGCTGTTTTTT
TRBD1	TRBV5-1	14	-	TRBJ1-6	CASRPGTENSPLHF	TGCGCCAGCAGACCAGGGACAGAGAATTCACCCCTCCACTTT
-	TRBV7-2	17	-	TRBJ1-3	CASSLAVLDSSGNTIYF	TGTGCCAGCAGCTTAGCCGTCCTGGACAGCTCTGGAAACACCATATATTTT
TRBD1	TRBV6-5	11	-	TRBJ1-1	CATQDRTEAFF	TGTGCCACCCAGGACAGGACTGAAGCTTTCTTT
TRBD1	TRBV7-6	14	few	TRBJ2-7	CASSFGTGSLEQYF	TGTGCCAGCAGCTTTGGGACAGGGAGTCTCGAGCAGTACTTC
TRBD2	TRBV4-3	16	-	TRBJ2-1	CASSHDGGAGDNEQFF	TGCGCCAGCAGCCATGACGGAGGGGCGGGGGACAATGAGCAGTTCTTC
TRBD1	TRBV6-6	16	-	TRBJ1-1	CASSYWGTAPNTEAFF	TGTGCCAGCAGTTACTGGGGGACAGCTCCCAACACTGAAGCTTTCTTT
-	TRBV7-9	13	-	TRBJ1-2	CASSLEQAYGYTF	TGTGCCAGCAGCTTAGAACAGGCCTATGGCTACACCTTC
-	TRBV27	16	-	TRBJ1-1	CASRFRTAGMDTEAFF	TGTGCCAGCAGATTTCGGACAGCTGGGATGGACACTGAAGCTTTCTTT
TRBD1	TRBV30	14	-	TRBJ1-2	CAWSGSGTDYGYTF	TGTGCCTGGAGTGGGTCCGGGACAGACTATGGCTACACCTTC
-	TRBV5-4	15	-	TRBJ2-7	CASSSDDGQPYEQYF	TGTGCCAGCAGCTCCGACGATGGACAGCCCTACGAGCAGTACTTC
TRBD1	TRBV7-9	17	-	TRBJ2-2	CASSSPNDRGVTGELFF	TGTGCCAGCAGCTCCCCCAACGACAGGGGTGTGACCGGGGAGCTGTTTTTT
TRBD1	TRBV5-6	14	-	TRBJ1-2	CASRQSQGAYGYTF	TGTGCCAGCCGCCAATCCCAGGGGGCCTATGGCTACACCTTC
-	TRBV4-2	13	-	TRBJ1-1	CASSQNLVGQAFF	TGTGCCAGCAGCCAGAATTTGGTCGGACAGGCTTTCTTT
TRBD1	TRBV27	15	-	TRBJ1-2	CASSLSGQGDYGYTF	TGTGCCAGCAGTTTATCGGGACAGGGGGACTATGGCTACACCTTC
TRBD2	TRBV5-1	16	-	TRBJ2-3	CASSSRTSGRTDTQYF	TGCGCCAGCAGCTCGCGGACTAGCGGACGCACAGATACGCAGTATTTT
-	TRBV11-1	14	-	TRBJ2-2	CASSFQGAIGELFF	TGTGCCAGCAGCTTTCAAGGGGCCATCGGGGAGCTGTTTTTT
-	TRBV6-6	12	-	TRBJ2-7	CASSYGSKEQYF	TGTGCCAGCAGTTACGGGAGTAAGGAGCAGTACTTC
TRBD1	TRBV7-2	15	-	TRBJ1-4	CASSQRGQGLEKLFF	TGTGCCAGCAGCCAAAGGGGACAGGGACTCGAAAAACTGTTTTTT
TRBD2	TRBV18	16	-	TRBJ2-3	CASSSSRGGGTDTQYF	TGTGCCAGCTCATCGTCTCGCGGGGGGGGCACAGATACGCAGTATTTT
-	TRBV9	12	-	TRBJ2-2	CASSPRGGELFF	TGTGCCAGCAGCCCCCGGGGCGGGGAGCTGTTTTTT
-	TRBV7-2	14	-	TRBJ1-2	CASSLLSGSYGYTF	TGTGCCAGCAGCTTATTATCGGGGAGCTATGGCTACACCTTC
-	TRBV7-9	14	-	TRBJ1-2	CASSPDRRNYGYTF	TGTGCCAGCAGCCCAGACAGGAGGAACTATGGCTACACCTTC
TRBD2	TRBV5-6	13	-	TRBJ2-7	CASSRRGVHEQYF	TGTGCCAGCAGCCGGCGGGGGGTCCACGAGCAGTACTTC
-	TRBV6-5	14	-	TRBJ1-5	CASSQEGAWQPQHF	TGTGCCAGCAGCCAAGAGGGCGCGTGGCAGCCCCAGCATTTT
-	TRBV7-9	13	-	TRBJ1-5	CASSLQANQPQHF	TGTGCCAGCAGCTTGCAGGCCAATCAGCCCCAGCATTTT
-	TRBV4-1	17	-	TRBJ1-5	CASSQVRGREGNQPQHF	TGCGCCAGCAGCCAAGTCCGGGGCAGGGAGGGCAATCAGCCCCAGCATTTT
-	TRBV28	14	-	TRBJ1-2	CASRGSGTKAGYTF	TGTGCCAGCAGGGGTTCCGGGACAAAAGCTGGCTACACCTTC
TRBD1	TRBV18	14	-	TRBJ1-6	CASSATGYNSPLHF	TGTGCCAGCTCAGCGACAGGGTATAATTCACCCCTCCACTTT
TRBD1	TRBV7-9	15	once	TRBJ2-7	CASSPRTGILYEQYF	TGTGCCAGCAGCCCCCGGACAGGGATCCTCTACGAGCAGTACTTC
TRBD2	TRBV7-2	16	-	TRBJ2-7	CASSLGTAGRSYEQYF	TGTGCCAGCAGCTTAGGTACAGCGGGGAGATCCTACGAGCAGTACTTC
TRBD1	TRBV6-6	16	-	TRBJ1-6	CASSYRDREGNSPLHF	TGTGCCAGCAGTTACCGGGACAGGGAGGGTAATTCACCCCTCCACTTT
TRBD1	TRBV2	16	-	TRBJ1-4	CASSRWTGFTNEKLFF	TGTGCCAGCAGCCGGTGGACAGGGTTCACTAATGAAAAACTGTTTTTT
-	TRBV18	11	-	TRBJ2-7	CASSPGHEQYF	TGTGCCAGCTCCCCGGGTCACGAGCAGTACTTC
-	TRBV7-8	15	-	TRBJ1-4	CASSAETLTNEKLFF	TGTGCCAGCAGCGCGGAGACTTTAACTAATGAAAAACTGTTTTTT
-	TRBV18	13	-	TRBJ1-1	CASSPPVGTEAFF	TGTGCCAGCTCACCACCGGTCGGGACTGAAGCTTTCTTT
-	TRBV5-8	14	-	TRBJ2-2	CASSAVLYTGELFF	TGTGCCAGCAGCGCGGTCCTTTACACCGGGGAGCTGTTTTTT
-	TRBV7-9	15	-	TRBJ1-4	CASSLTAGTNEKLFF	TGTGCCAGCAGCTTAACGGCGGGAACTAATGAAAAACTGTTTTTT
TRBD2	TRBV5-1	20	-	TRBJ2-1	CASSLAPLGAGGPLVYEQFF	TGCGCCAGCAGCTTGGCCCCACTTGGAGCGGGGGGGCCTCTTGTCTATGAGCAGTTCTTC
TRBD2	TRBV5-1	16	-	TRBJ2-7	CASSLAQGAGGGEQYF	TGCGCCAGCAGCTTGGCCCAAGGAGCGGGGGGCGGCGAGCAGTACTTC
TRBD2	TRBV7-6	21	-	TRBJ2-3	CASSGTGTRELWPPPTDTQYF	TGTGCCAGCAGCGGCACCGGGACTAGGGAGCTCTGGCCCCCCCCCACAGATACGCAGTATTTT
-	TRBV11-2	12	-	TRBJ2-3	CASSSIPDTQYF	TGTGCCAGCAGCTCCATCCCAGATACGCAGTATTTT